The present T cell receptor beta chain was sequenced within a study of cytomegalovirus exposure and HLA in healthy donors. The V gene's germline CDR1 is SGDLS and CDR2 YYNGEE. The CDR3 is 18 residues long. V was clipped by 3 bases and J by 1 base; unmatched bases: 10. The PCR ran on 60 Vbeta and 13 Jbeta primers. The protocol was immunoSEQ multiplex PCR, while the TCRdb copy is restricted to in-frame clones and leaves out a portion. This table lists 150,000 or so clones. Remarks on this clone: What it recognizes is unknown.

Study observations and caveats: V- and J-gene trimming in TCR beta was tied to a missense DCLRE1C variant by an analysis performed later. Some V segments (TRBV6-2 and TRBV6-3 among them) were excluded as indistinguishable.

This clonotype originated in a woman aged 45-65 years in good health and CMV-seronegative. The material sequenced was PBMCs. The genes are TRBV9 and TRBJ2-6; 7 nucleotides line up with TRBD1. The CDR3 here is CASSEGQFSFSGANVLTF. For the CDR3, the DNA is TGTGCCAGCAGCGAGGGACAGTTCTCATTTTCTGGGGCCAACGTCCTGACTTTC.